A single sample gave rise to the 28 T cell receptor beta chains below, sequenced in a study of blood T cell repertoires in COVID-19. Data came from immunoSEQ multiplex PCR; TCRdb stores just in-frame clones and leaves some out. The data contain more than 150,000 clones, more than 85% of them singletons. Sequencing used peripheral blood. These receptor sequences come from a man aged 65-85 years with active or convalescent COVID-19.

The chain combines TRBV7-8 with TRBJ1-1; tentative D call: TRBD1 (6 bases). V was trimmed by 5 bases and J by 4 bases, leaving 20 bases between them. Per the germline V gene, CDR1 is SGHVS and CDR2 is FQNEAQ. There are 16 residues in the CDR3. CDR3 protein: CASSLTHRDLATEAFF. The CDR3, as DNA: TGTGCCAGCAGCCTAACACACAGGGATCTGGCCACTGAAGCTTTCTTT.

The genes are TRBV6-5 and TRBJ1-2, with D possibly being TRBD1 (6 bases). Trimming stripped 0 bases from V and 5 bases from J, with 16 bases between. This CDR3 spans 16 amino acids. CDR1 is MNHEY and CDR2 is SVGAGI in the germline V gene. The CDR3 nucleotides are TGTGCCAGCAGTTACTCGAGTGGGGGGGCGGGTTATGGCTACACCTTC. Amino acids: CASSYSSGGAGYGYTF.

The CDR3 region is CAWNPWGGFYGYTF. The CDR3 DNA reads TGTGCCTGGAACCCTTGGGGGGGATTCTATGGCTACACCTTC. The gene calls are TRBV30 and TRBJ1-2, with D possibly being TRBD1 (5 bases). V dropped 4 bases and J dropped 4 bases, with 16 bases sitting between them. The CDR3 is made up of 14 amino acids. The V gene's germline CDR1 is GTSNPN and CDR2 SVGIG (reference sequence).

This clone was picked up one time. This chain uses TRBV6-2 or TRBV6-3 with TRBJ2-7; D is possibly TRBD1 (5 bases). V was cut by 0 bases and J by 3 bases, with 9 bases left in between. The CDR3 runs 14 residues. The germline V gene has CDR1 MNHEY and CDR2 SVGEGT. This chain's CDR3 is CASSYSRVNYEQYF. For the CDR3, the DNA is TGTGCCAGCAGTTACTCCAGGGTTAACTACGAGCAGTACTTC.

The rearrangement links TRBV9 to TRBJ2-7, with 10 positions matching TRBD2. The ends lost 4 bases at V and 2 bases at J; junction bases unmatched: 6. Germline V gene data show CDR1 as SGDLS and CDR2 as YYNGEE. This CDR3 region has 15 residues. CDR3 sequence (DNA): TGTGCCAGCAGCCTAACCGGGACTAGCGCCTACGAGCAGTACTTC. Encoded protein: CASSLTGTSAYEQYF.

The chain has TRBV7-6 and TRBJ1-6; D call uncertain. CDR1 SGHVS and CDR2 FNYEAQ come from the germline V gene. The V and J ends lost 3 bases and 6 bases respectively, with 9 bases between them. The CDR3 runs to 14 residues. CDR3 coding DNA: TGTGCCAGCAGCTTCACGGAGGGTAATTCACCCCTCCACTTT. It translates to CASSFTEGNSPLHF.

In its sample, this clone was seen many times. The chain joins TRBV18 to TRBJ1-6, with no clear D. Trimming pared 2 bases from V and 8 bases from J, leaving 7 bases between. Germline V gene lookup returns CDR1 KGHSH and CDR2 LQKENI. The CDR3 sequence is 13 residues long. The CDR3 nucleotides are TGTGCCAGCTCACCAGGTCAGGATTCACCCCTCCACTTT. The encoded protein is CASSPGQDSPLHF. The full variable domain, completed using reference TRBV18 and TRBJ1-6, is NAGVMQNPRHLVRRRGQEARLRCSPMKGHSHVYWYRQLPEEGLKFMVYLQKENIIDESGMPKERFSAEFPKEGPSILRIQQVVRGDSAAYFCASSPGQDSPLHFGNGTRLTVT.

CDR3 DNA sequence: TGTGCCAGCAGGGCGGGTACGTTGTCCGAGCAGTACTTC. It codes for CASRAGTLSEQYF. V and J are TRBV27 and TRBJ2-7; D is perhaps TRBD2 (5 bases). Trimming took off 6 bases at V and 6 bases at J, with 15 bases between the two ends. This CDR3 spans 13 amino acids. Germline-derived CDR1 and CDR2 are MNHEY and SMNVEV (reference sequence).

V is TRBV27 and J is TRBJ2-3; 10 bases are a match to TRBD1. Germline V gene lookup returns CDR1 MNHEY and CDR2 SMNVEV (reference sequence). Trimming removed 4 bases from V and 1 base from J; junction bases left unmatched: 2. This CDR3 spans 15 amino acids. The CDR3 region is CASSSDRGRTDTQYF. The CDR3 nucleotides are TGTGCCAGCAGTTCTGACAGGGGGCGCACAGATACGCAGTATTTT.

Only a few counts were recorded for this clone. V gene TRBV5-5 combines with J gene TRBJ1-1; 7 bases fit TRBD1. CDR1 is SGHKS, CDR2 YYEKEE, per germline (reference sequence). Unmatched junction bases numbered 1, after V lost 0 bases and J lost 5 bases. This CDR3 comprises 13 residues. The CDR3 DNA reads TGTGCCAGCAGCTTGGACAGGGGAACTGAAGCTTTCTTT. Translating it yields CASSLDRGTEAFF.

This chain joins TRBV4-3 and TRBJ2-2, with a possible D match to TRBD1 (6 bases). Germline CDR1 LGHNA, CDR2 YSLEER. This CDR3 comprises 14 residues. V was cut by 6 bases and J by 0 bases, with 8 bases left in between. The CDR3 bases are TGCGCCAGCAGTTCAGGGGCGAACACCGGGGAGCTGTTTTTT. Its translation is CASSSGANTGELFF.

J is TRBJ2-7 and V is TRBV19, with D perhaps TRBD2 (6 bases). The germline gives CDR1 LNHDA, CDR2 SQIVND (reference sequence). V lost 5 bases and J 2 bases, leaving 7 bases between the germline ends. The CDR3 consists of 12 residues. Written as DNA, the CDR3 is TGTGCCAGTAGTGGAGGGGCCTACGAGCAGTACTTC. This gives the protein CASSGGAYEQYF.

The chain couples TRBV13 to TRBJ2-5; a possible D gene is TRBD2 (6 bases). The CDR3 covers 14 residues. V was pared by 5 bases and J by 5 bases, with 15 bases between. Looked up from germline, CDR1 is PRHDT and CDR2 is FYEKMQ (reference sequence). CDR3 amino acids: CASSPRENRETQYF. CDR3 coding DNA: TGTGCCAGCAGCCCTCGGGAGAACCGGGAGACCCAGTACTTC. Looking up the rest from reference TRBV13 and TRBJ2-5 gives the full variable domain: AAGVIQSPRHLIKEKRETATLKCYPIPRHDTVYWYQQGPGQDPQFLISFYEKMQSDKGSIPDRFSAQQFSDYHSELNMSSLELGDSALYFCASSPRENRETQYFGPGTRLLVL.

The genes are TRBV6-2 or TRBV6-3 and TRBJ2-3; D call uncertain. The V gene's germline CDR1 is MNHEY and CDR2 SVGEGT. With 5 bases removed from V and 0 bases from J, the gap between germline ends came to 15 bases. This CDR3 is 16 amino acids long. The CDR3 reads CASSAMTQASTDTQYF. In DNA, the CDR3 is TGTGCCAGCAGTGCCATGACGCAGGCTAGCACAGATACGCAGTATTTT.

This clone was counted a few times. V gene TRBV11-2 combines with J gene TRBJ2-3; 11 bases are a match to TRBD2. The CDR3 totals 16 residues. Per the germline V gene, CDR1 is SGHAT and CDR2 is FQNNGV. Trimming removed 3 bases from V and 1 base from J; junction bases left unmatched: 3. CDR3 DNA: TGTGCCAGCAGCTTGGAGACTAGCGGGGGCACAGATACGCAGTATTTT. Protein product: CASSLETSGGTDTQYF.

The chain links TRBV10-3 to TRBJ2-6, with 9 bases aligning to TRBD1. Germline V gene lookup returns CDR1 ENHRY and CDR2 SYGVKD. The trim removed 10 bases at V and 2 bases at J, leaving 9 bases unmatched. The CDR3 is made up of 16 amino acids. CDR3 DNA: TGTGCCACCCGAGGACAGGGGTTTCCTGGGGCCAACGTCCTGACTTTC. Its translation: CATRGQGFPGANVLTF.

This sequence joins TRBV2 and TRBJ2-7, with D perhaps TRBD1 (5 bases). The CDR3 spans 14 residues. Germline loops: CDR1 SNHLY, CDR2 FYNNEI. V was shortened by 6 bases and J by 2 bases, with 14 bases between the two germline ends. The CDR3 nucleotides are TGTGCCAGCAGACCTCAGGAAGGGGCCTACGAGCAGTACTTC. Encoded protein: CASRPQEGAYEQYF.

For the CDR3, the DNA is TGTGCCATCAGTGAGTACGGGACAGGGGCCACAGATACGCAGTATTTT. Protein: CAISEYGTGATDTQYF. The chain couples TRBV10-3 to TRBJ2-3, with 10 bases lining up with TRBD1. Germline V CDR1 and CDR2: ENHRY, SYGVKD. The CDR3 contains 16 residues. Trimming cost V 1 base and J 2 bases; bases outside gene matches: 3.

The chain links TRBV3-1 (or the pseudogene TRBV3-2) to TRBJ2-4; perhaps TRBD1 as D (6 bases). Germline assignment: CDR1 LGHDT and CDR2 YNNKEL (reference sequence). This CDR3 is built from 13 residues. V lost 9 bases, J lost 2 bases, and 11 bases lay in between. This chain's CDR3 is CARTGTPKNIQYF. In DNA form, the CDR3 reads TGTGCCAGAACCGGGACACCCAAAAACATTCAGTACTTC.

The J gene is TRBJ2-3, the V gene TRBV4-3; TRBD2 matches at 8 bases. V lost 0 bases, J lost 7 bases, and 9 bases stayed unmatched. The germline V gene encodes CDR1 LGHNA and CDR2 YSLEER. The CDR3 runs 16 residues. CDR3 loop: CASSQDRTGGPNTQYF. Written as DNA, the CDR3 is TGCGCCAGCAGCCAAGATCGTACGGGAGGGCCAAATACGCAGTATTTT.

The genes are TRBV11-2 and TRBJ2-1; TRBD1 might be the D (5 bases). Germline CDR1 is SGHAT and CDR2 is FQNNGV. This CDR3 has 16 amino acids. Trimming removed 3 bases at V and 1 base at J, with 13 bases between. The CDR3 region is CASSFGAPLSYNEQFF. In nucleotides, the CDR3 is TGTGCCAGCAGCTTTGGGGCCCCATTATCCTACAATGAGCAGTTCTTC.

The rearrangement uses TRBV7-9 and TRBJ1-4; TRBD1 agrees at 8 bases. The CDR3 loop spans 14 amino acids. Germline V gene lookup returns CDR1 SEHNR and CDR2 FQNEAQ (reference sequence). Unmatched junction bases numbered 9, after V lost 7 bases and J lost 8 bases. In DNA, the CDR3 is TGTGCCAGCACCAGCGACAGGGGTGGCGAAAAACTGTTTTTT. Protein: CASTSDRGGEKLFF. The full variable domain, in which reference TRBV7-9 and TRBJ1-4 provide the parts outside the CDR3, is DTGVSQNPRHKITKRGQNVTFRCDPISEHNRLYWYRQTLGQGPEFLTYFQNEAQLEKSRLLSDRFSAERPKGSFSTLEIQRTEQGDSAMYLCASTSDRGGEKLFFGSGTQLSVL.

The chain combines TRBV7-9 with TRBJ2-5, with TRBD1 matching 8 bases. The V and J ends lost 1 base and 5 bases, in that order; junction bases with no gene match: 3. Germline V gene sequence: CDR1 SEHNR, CDR2 FQNEAQ (reference sequence). CDR3 length: 14 residues. In DNA form, the CDR3 reads TGTGCCAGCAGCTTAGGACAGGGGTGGGAGACCCAGTACTTC. Its protein is CASSLGQGWETQYF.

The V gene is TRBV11-2, the J gene TRBJ2-5; the match to TRBD1 covers 12 bases. From germline, CDR1 is SGHAT and CDR2 FQNNGV. With 5 bases clipped from V and 4 bases from J, the junction kept 8 bases outside the gene matches. This CDR3 spans 16 amino acids. This chain's CDR3 is CASSASGQGAGETQYF. In nucleotides, the CDR3 is TGTGCCAGCAGCGCCTCGGGACAGGGGGCGGGAGAGACCCAGTACTTC.

The rearrangement uses TRBV7-9 and TRBJ1-4, with 9 positions matching TRBD1. The ends lost 2 bases at V and 11 bases at J; junction bases unmatched: 12. The CDR3 is made up of 16 amino acids. Germline V gene sequence: CDR1 SEHNR, CDR2 FQNEAQ (reference sequence). The CDR3 loop is CASSLTFTGGASKLFF. CDR3 sequence (DNA): TGTGCCAGCAGCTTAACATTCACAGGGGGCGCGAGTAAACTGTTTTTT.

J is TRBJ2-7 and V is TRBV19; 7 bases are a match to TRBD1. With 8 bases clipped from V and 3 bases from J, the junction kept 7 bases outside the gene matches. There are 13 residues in the CDR3. The V gene's germline CDR1 is LNHDA and CDR2 SQIVND (reference sequence). The CDR3 reads CASRDSLHYEQYF. CDR3 DNA: TGTGCCAGTCGGGACAGCTTGCACTACGAGCAGTACTTC.

The chain is built from TRBV5-8 and TRBJ1-1; unclear D gene. This CDR3 contains 14 residues. Germline-derived CDR1 and CDR2 are SGHTS and YDEGEE. The V end lost 0 bases, the J end lost 0 bases, and 6 bases lay between the germline ends. The CDR3: CASSLGHLNTEAFF. CDR3 coding DNA: TGTGCCAGCAGCTTGGGACACCTGAACACTGAAGCTTTCTTT.

The chain uses TRBV28 and TRBJ1-4; 9 nucleotides line up with TRBD1. V lost 7 bases and J lost 7; bases outside the gene matches: 7. The CDR3 contains 14 residues. CDR1 MDHEN and CDR2 SYDVKM come from the germline V gene. The CDR3 loop is CASKLGQGGEKLFF. The DNA of the CDR3 is TGTGCCAGCAAGCTGGGACAGGGTGGTGAAAAACTGTTTTTT.